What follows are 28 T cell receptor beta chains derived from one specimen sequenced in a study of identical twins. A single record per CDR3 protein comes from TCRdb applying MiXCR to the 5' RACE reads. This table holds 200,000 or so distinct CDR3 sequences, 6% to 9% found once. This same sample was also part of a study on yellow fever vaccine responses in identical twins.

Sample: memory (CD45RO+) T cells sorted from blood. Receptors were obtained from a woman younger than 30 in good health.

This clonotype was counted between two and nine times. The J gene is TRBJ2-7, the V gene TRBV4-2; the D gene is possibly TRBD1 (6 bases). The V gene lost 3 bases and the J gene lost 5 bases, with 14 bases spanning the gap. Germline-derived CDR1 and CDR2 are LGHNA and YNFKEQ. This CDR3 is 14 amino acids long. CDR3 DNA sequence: TGTGCCAGCAGCCACAATCAGGGGTCCCACGAGCAGTACTTC. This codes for CASSHNQGSHEQYF.

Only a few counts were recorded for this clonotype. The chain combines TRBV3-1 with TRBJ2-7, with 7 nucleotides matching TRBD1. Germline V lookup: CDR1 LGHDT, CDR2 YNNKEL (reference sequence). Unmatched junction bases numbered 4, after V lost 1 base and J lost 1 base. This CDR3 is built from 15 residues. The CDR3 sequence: CASSQVGGQSYEQYF. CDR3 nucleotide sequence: TGTGCCAGCAGCCAAGTTGGGGGACAGTCCTACGAGCAGTACTTC.

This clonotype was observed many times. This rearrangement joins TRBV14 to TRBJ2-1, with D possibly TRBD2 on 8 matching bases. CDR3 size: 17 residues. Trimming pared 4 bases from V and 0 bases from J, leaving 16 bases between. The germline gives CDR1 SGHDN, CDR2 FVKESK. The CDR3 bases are TGTGCCAGCAGCCCCCTTAGCGGGGACAGCTCCTACAATGAGCAGTTCTTC. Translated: CASSPLSGDSSYNEQFF. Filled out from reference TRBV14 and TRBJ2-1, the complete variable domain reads EAGVTQFPSHSVIEKGQTVTLRCDPISGHDNLYWYRRVMGKEIKFLLHFVKESKQDESGMPNNRFLAERTGGTYSTLKVQPAELEDSGVYFCASSPLSGDSSYNEQFFGPGTRLTVL.

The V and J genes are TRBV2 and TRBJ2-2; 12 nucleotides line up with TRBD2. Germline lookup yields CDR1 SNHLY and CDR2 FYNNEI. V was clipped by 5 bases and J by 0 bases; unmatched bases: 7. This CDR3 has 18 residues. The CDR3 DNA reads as TGTGCCAGCAGTCCCCTGACTAGCGGGAGATCGAACACCGGGGAGCTGTTTTTT. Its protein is CASSPLTSGRSNTGELFF.

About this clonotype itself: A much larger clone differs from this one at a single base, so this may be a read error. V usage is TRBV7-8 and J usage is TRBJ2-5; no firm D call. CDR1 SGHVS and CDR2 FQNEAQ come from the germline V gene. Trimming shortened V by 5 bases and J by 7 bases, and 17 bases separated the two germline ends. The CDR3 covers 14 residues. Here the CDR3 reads CASSLGPLSGTQYF. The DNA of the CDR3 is TGTGCCAGCAGCCTAGGACCCCTCAGTGGGACCCAGTACTTC.

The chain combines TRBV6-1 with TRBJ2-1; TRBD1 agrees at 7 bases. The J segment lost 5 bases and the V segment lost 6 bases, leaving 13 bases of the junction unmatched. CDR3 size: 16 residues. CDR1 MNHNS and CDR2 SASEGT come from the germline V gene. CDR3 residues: CASSTSGTVVNNEQFF. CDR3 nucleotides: TGTGCCAGCAGCACCTCCGGGACAGTAGTTAACAATGAGCAGTTCTTC.

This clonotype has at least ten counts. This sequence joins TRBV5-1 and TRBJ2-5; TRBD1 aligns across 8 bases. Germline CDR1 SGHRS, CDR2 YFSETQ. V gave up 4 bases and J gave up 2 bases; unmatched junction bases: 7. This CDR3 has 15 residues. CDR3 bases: TGCGCCAGCAGCCTAACAGGGGGTGGACAAGAGACCCAGTACTTC. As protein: CASSLTGGGQETQYF.

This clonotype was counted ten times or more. DNA for the CDR3: TGCGCCAGCAGCTTGGTAGGGACCGAGACCCAGTACTTC. As protein: CASSLVGTETQYF. This chain connects TRBV5-1 to TRBJ2-5; D is possibly TRBD1 or TRBD2 (5 bases each). Trimming shortened V by 0 bases and J by 5 bases, and 8 bases separated the two germline ends. Germline V gene lookup returns CDR1 SGHRS and CDR2 YFSETQ. The CDR3 runs to 13 residues.

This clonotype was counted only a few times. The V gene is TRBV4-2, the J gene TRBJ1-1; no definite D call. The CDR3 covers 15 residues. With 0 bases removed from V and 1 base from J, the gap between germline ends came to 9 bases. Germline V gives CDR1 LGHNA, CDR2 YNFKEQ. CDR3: CASSQEVRTNTEAFF. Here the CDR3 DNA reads TGTGCCAGCAGCCAAGAAGTCAGAACGAACACTGAAGCTTTCTTT.

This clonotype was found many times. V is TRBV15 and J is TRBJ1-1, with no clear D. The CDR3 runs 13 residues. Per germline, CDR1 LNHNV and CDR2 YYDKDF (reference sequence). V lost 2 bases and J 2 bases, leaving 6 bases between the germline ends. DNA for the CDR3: TGTGCCACCAGCAGACAGGCAAACACTGAAGCTTTCTTT. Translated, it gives CATSRQANTEAFF.

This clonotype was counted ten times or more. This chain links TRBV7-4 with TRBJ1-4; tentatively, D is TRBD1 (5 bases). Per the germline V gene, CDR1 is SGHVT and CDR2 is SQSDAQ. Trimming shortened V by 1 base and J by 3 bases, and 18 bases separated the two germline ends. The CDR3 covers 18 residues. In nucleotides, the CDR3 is TGTGCCAGCAGCTTAGGGCTGTTCCAGGGAAGGGCTAATGAAAAACTGTTTTTT. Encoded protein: CASSLGLFQGRANEKLFF.

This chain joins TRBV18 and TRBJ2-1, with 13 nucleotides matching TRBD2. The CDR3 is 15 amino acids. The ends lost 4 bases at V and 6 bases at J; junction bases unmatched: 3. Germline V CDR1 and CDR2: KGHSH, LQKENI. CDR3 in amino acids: CASSLGLAGANEQFF. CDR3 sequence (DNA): TGTGCCAGCTCACTCGGACTAGCGGGAGCCAATGAGCAGTTCTTC.

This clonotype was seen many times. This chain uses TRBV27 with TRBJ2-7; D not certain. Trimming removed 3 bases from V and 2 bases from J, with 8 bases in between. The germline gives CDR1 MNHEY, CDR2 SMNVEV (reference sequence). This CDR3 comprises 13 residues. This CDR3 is CASSFRLAYEQYF. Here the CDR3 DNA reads TGTGCCAGCAGTTTCAGACTCGCCTACGAGCAGTACTTC.

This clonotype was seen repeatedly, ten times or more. The chain's CDR3 is CASRLVGEQETQYF. In DNA form, the CDR3 reads TGTGCCAGCAGACTAGTCGGGGAACAAGAGACCCAGTACTTC. The V gene is TRBV7-9, the J gene TRBJ2-5; D perhaps matches TRBD2 (5 bases). Germline CDR1 and CDR2: SEHNR and FQNEAQ (reference sequence). The CDR3 extends over 14 amino acids. The V end was cut by 6 bases, the J end by 2 bases, with 13 bases between.

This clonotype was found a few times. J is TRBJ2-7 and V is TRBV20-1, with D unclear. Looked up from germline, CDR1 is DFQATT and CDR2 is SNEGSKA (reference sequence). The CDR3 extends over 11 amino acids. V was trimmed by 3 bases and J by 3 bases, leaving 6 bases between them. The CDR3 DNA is TGCAGTGCTAGTCCCGGCTACGAGCAGTACTTC. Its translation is CSASPGYEQYF.

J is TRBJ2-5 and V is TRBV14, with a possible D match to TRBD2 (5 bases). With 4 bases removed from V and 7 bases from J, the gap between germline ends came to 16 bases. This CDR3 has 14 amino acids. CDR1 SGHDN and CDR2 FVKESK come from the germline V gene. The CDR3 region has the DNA TGTGCCAGCAGCCTCGATGCTCTAACTAGGACCCAGTACTTC. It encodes CASSLDALTRTQYF. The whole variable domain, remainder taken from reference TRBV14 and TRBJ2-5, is EAGVTQFPSHSVIEKGQTVTLRCDPISGHDNLYWYRRVMGKEIKFLLHFVKESKQDESGMPNNRFLAERTGGTYSTLKVQPAELEDSGVYFCASSLDALTRTQYFGPGTRLLVL.

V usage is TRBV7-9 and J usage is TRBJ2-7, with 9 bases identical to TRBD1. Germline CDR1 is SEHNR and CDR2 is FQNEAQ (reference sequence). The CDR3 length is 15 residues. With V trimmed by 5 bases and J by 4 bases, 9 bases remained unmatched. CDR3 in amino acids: CASSDRDRAMYEQYF. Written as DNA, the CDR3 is TGTGCCAGCAGCGACCGGGACAGGGCAATGTACGAGCAGTACTTC.

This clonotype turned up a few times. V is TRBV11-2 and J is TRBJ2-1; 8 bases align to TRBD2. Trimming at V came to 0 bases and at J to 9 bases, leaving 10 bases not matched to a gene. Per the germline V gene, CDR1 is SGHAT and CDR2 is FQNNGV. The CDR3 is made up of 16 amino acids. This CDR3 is CASSLDAGTRGSEQFF. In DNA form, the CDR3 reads TGTGCCAGCAGCTTAGACGCCGGGACTAGGGGCAGTGAGCAGTTCTTC.

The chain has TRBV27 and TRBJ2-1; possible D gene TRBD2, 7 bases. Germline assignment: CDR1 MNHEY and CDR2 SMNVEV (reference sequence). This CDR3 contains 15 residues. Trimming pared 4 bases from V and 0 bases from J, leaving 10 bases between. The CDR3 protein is CASSWEGHSYNEQFF. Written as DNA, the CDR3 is TGTGCCAGCAGTTGGGAGGGACACTCCTACAATGAGCAGTTCTTC.

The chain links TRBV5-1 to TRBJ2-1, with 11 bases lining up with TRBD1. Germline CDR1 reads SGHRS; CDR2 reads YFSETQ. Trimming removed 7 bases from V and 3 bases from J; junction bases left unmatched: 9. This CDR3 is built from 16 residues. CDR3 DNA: TGCGCCAGCGGCAAAACCGGGACAGGGGGCTACAATGAGCAGTTCTTC. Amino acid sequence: CASGKTGTGGYNEQFF. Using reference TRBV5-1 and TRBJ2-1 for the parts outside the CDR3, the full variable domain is KAGVTQTPRYLIKTRGQQVTLSCSPISGHRSVSWYQQTPGQGLQFLFEYFSETQRNKGNFPGRFSGRQFSNSRSEMNVSTLELGDSALYLCASGKTGTGGYNEQFFGPGTRLTVL.

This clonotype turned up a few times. DNA of the CDR3: TGCGCCAGCAGCCGAATATCTAGCGGGAGCACAGATACGCAGTATTTT. This codes for CASSRISSGSTDTQYF. The chain couples TRBV4-3 to TRBJ2-3; 8 positions agree with TRBD2. V lost 4 bases, J lost 0 bases, and 6 bases stayed unmatched. CDR3 size: 16 residues. The V gene's germline CDR1 is LGHNA and CDR2 YSLEER.

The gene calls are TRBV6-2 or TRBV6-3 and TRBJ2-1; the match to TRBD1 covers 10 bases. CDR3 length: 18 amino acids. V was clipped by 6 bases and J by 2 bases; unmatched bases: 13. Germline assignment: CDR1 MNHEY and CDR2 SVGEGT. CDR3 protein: CASRTLRDRGTAYNEQFF. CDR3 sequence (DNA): TGTGCCAGCAGGACACTCCGGGACAGGGGAACGGCCTACAATGAGCAGTTCTTC.

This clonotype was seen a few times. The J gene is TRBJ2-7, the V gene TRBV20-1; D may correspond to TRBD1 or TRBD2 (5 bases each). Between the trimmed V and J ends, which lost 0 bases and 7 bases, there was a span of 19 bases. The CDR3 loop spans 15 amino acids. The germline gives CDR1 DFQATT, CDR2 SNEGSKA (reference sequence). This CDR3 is CSARDRDRASGEQYF. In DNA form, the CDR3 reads TGCAGTGCTAGAGATCGGGACCGAGCGTCTGGGGAGCAGTACTTC.

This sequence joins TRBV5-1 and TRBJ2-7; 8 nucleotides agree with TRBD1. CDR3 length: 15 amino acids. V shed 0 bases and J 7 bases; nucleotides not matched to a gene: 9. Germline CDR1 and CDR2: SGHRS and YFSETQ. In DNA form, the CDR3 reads TGCGCCAGCAGCTTGGTGGTTCAGGGGGCAAGGGAGCAGTACTTC. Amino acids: CASSLVVQGAREQYF.

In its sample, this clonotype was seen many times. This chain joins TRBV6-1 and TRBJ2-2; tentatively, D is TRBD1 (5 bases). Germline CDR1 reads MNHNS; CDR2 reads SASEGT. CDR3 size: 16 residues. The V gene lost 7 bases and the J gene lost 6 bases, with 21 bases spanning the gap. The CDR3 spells CASNKDRALRAGELFF. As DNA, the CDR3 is TGTGCCAGCAATAAAGACAGAGCGCTTAGGGCCGGGGAGCTGTTTTTT.

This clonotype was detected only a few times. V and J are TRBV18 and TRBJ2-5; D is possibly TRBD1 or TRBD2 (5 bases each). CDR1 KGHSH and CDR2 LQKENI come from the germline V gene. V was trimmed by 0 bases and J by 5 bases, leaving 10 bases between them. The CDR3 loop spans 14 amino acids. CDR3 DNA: TGTGCCAGCTCACCACCGACGGGACCGGAGACCCAGTACTTC. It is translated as CASSPPTGPETQYF. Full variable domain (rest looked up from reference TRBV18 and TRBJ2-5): NAGVMQNPRHLVRRRGQEARLRCSPMKGHSHVYWYRQLPEEGLKFMVYLQKENIIDESGMPKERFSAEFPKEGPSILRIQQVVRGDSAAYFCASSPPTGPETQYFGPGTRLLVL.

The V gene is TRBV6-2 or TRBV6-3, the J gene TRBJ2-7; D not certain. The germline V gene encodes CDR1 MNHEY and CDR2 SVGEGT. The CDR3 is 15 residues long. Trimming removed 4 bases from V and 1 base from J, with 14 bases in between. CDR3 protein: CASSSPVAVSYEQYF. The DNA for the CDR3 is TGTGCCAGCAGTTCCCCGGTTGCGGTTTCCTACGAGCAGTACTTC.

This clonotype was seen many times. CDR3 residues: CASSLALAANHNEQFF. CDR3 in DNA: TGCGCCAGCAGCTTGGCCTTAGCGGCAAACCACAATGAGCAGTTCTTC. This chain links TRBV5-1 with TRBJ2-1, with TRBD2 as a possible D gene (6 bases). This CDR3 region has 16 residues. CDR1 and CDR2 from the germline V gene are SGHRS and YFSETQ. V was trimmed by 0 bases and J by 5 bases, leaving 15 bases between them.